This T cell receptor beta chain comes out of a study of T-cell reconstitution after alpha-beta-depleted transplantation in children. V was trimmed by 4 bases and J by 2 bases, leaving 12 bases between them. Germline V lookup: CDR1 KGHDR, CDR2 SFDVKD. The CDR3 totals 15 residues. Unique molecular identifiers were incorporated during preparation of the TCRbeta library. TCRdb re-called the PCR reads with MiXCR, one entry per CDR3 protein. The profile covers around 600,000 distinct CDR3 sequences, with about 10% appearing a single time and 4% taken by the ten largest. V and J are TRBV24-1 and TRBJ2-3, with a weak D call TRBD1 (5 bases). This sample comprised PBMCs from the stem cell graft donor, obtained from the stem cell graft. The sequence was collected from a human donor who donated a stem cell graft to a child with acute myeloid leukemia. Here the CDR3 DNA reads TGTGCCACCAGTGACCTGGACACGACCACAGATACGCAGTATTTT. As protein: CATSDLDTTTDTQYF.